Each of the 26 T cell receptor beta chains below was sequenced from the same sample in a study of blood T cell repertoires in COVID-19. Measured with immunoSEQ multiplex PCR; TCRdb has only the in-frame clones, and not every one. The sample contains over 35,000 clones, more than 70% of which appear only once. Input material: peripheral blood. Every receptor here comes from a human donor in a cohort sampled during active COVID-19.

The CDR3 protein is CASNGAGGLSGANVLTF. For the CDR3, the DNA is TGCGCCAGTAACGGGGCAGGGGGACTCTCTGGGGCCAACGTCCTGACTTTC. The V and J genes are TRBV4-1 and TRBJ2-6, with D possibly being TRBD1 (7 bases). The germline V gene encodes CDR1 MGHRA and CDR2 YSYEKL. The CDR3 has 17 residues. V was trimmed by 9 bases and J by 0 bases, leaving 18 bases between them.

V and J are TRBV19 and TRBJ1-1; 7 bases are shared with TRBD1. V trimming: 5 bases; J trimming: 0 bases; junction bases outside the gene matches: 3. Per the germline V gene, CDR1 is LNHDA and CDR2 is SQIVND (reference sequence). The CDR3 has 14 amino acids. In DNA form, the CDR3 reads TGTGCCAGTAGTTTAGGACAGGTGAACACTGAAGCTTTCTTT. Its protein product is CASSLGQVNTEAFF.

This chain joins TRBV10-2 and TRBJ2-5; TRBD2 agrees at 10 bases. Trimming took 5 bases from V and 1 from J; bases not matched to a gene: 1. The CDR3 covers 14 residues. Germline CDR1 WSHSY, CDR2 SAAADI. This CDR3 reads CASSQRGGQETQYF. In DNA form, the CDR3 reads TGCGCCAGCAGTCAGCGGGGGGGCCAAGAGACCCAGTACTTC.

Turning to this clone: A junction end diverges from the germline sequence, so it may reflect a read error. V is TRBV19 and J is TRBJ2-3; weak D call: TRBD1 (6 bases). The V gene's germline CDR1 is LNHDA and CDR2 SQIVND (reference sequence). The CDR3 extends over 13 amino acids. The CDR3 nucleotides read TGTGCCAGTAGTATAGACCAGACAGGTACGCAGTATTTT. Protein: CASSIDQTGTQYF.

The rearrangement links TRBV11-3 to TRBJ1-1; 7 bases match TRBD1. Per germline, CDR1 SGHNT and CDR2 YENEEA. The J segment lost 3 bases and the V segment lost 5 bases, leaving 6 bases of the junction unmatched. The CDR3 runs 14 residues. The CDR3 DNA is TGTGCCAGCAGCATTCGACAGGGACACACTGAAGCTTTCTTT. This codes for CASSIRQGHTEAFF.

The V call is TRBV5-1, the J call TRBJ2-5; 9 nucleotides align to TRBD2. CDR3 length: 16 amino acids. After removal of 2 bases from V and 2 bases from J, the junction contained 7 bases not matched to a gene. CDR1 and CDR2 (germline): SGHRS, YFSETQ. The CDR3 nucleotides are TGCGCCAGCAGCTTTAGCGGGGGAGCGCTTCAAGAGACCCAGTACTTC. Its protein product is CASSFSGGALQETQYF.

The V and J genes are TRBV27 and TRBJ1-5, with 8 bases matching TRBD1. V lost 3 bases to trimming and J lost 2 bases; unmatched junction nucleotides: 3. Germline-derived CDR1 and CDR2 are MNHEY and SMNVEV (reference sequence). The CDR3 has 15 amino acids. The CDR3 coding sequence is TGTGCCAGCAGTTTCCAGGGGGCAGGCAATCAGCCCCAGCATTTT. Translated: CASSFQGAGNQPQHF.

This chain uses TRBV6-6 with TRBJ1-2, with 8 bases matching TRBD1. With V trimmed by 6 bases and J by 4 bases, 7 bases remained unmatched. The CDR3 covers 14 residues. Germline CDR1 reads MNHNY; CDR2 reads SVGAGI (reference sequence). The CDR3 sequence is CASRIQGGSYGYTF. As DNA, the CDR3 is TGTGCCAGCAGGATACAGGGGGGGAGCTATGGCTACACCTTC.

This clone has just one count. The chain carries TRBV5-1 and TRBJ2-3, with a possible D match to TRBD2 (6 bases). Germline V lookup: CDR1 SGHRS, CDR2 YFSETQ. Trimming left V 2 bases short and J 2 bases short, with 12 bases between. The CDR3 loop spans 15 amino acids. In nucleotides, the CDR3 is TGCGCCAGCAGCTTCGGAGGGTCCTACACAGATACGCAGTATTTT. Protein: CASSFGGSYTDTQYF.

The chain has TRBV7-9 and TRBJ2-5; a possible D gene is TRBD1 (5 bases). There are 13 residues in the CDR3. The V end lost 3 bases, the J end lost 4 bases, and 9 bases lay between the germline ends. CDR1 SEHNR and CDR2 FQNEAQ come from the germline V gene (reference sequence). CDR3 coding DNA: TGTGCCAGCAGCTTCAGGGTATCAGAGACCCAGTACTTC. Encoded protein: CASSFRVSETQYF.

The V gene is TRBV29-1, the J gene TRBJ1-5, with TRBD1 matching 11 bases. V dropped 5 bases and J dropped 2; count of bases not matched to a gene: 8. CDR1 is SQVTM and CDR2 is ANQGSEA in the germline V gene. This CDR3 contains 16 residues. CDR3: CSVWRTGGGGNQPQHF. The CDR3 nucleotides are TGCAGCGTTTGGAGGACAGGGGGCGGTGGCAATCAGCCCCAGCATTTT.

The chain uses TRBV7-6 and TRBJ1-3; 7 bases are shared with TRBD1. Trimming took 5 bases from V and 7 from J; bases not matched to a gene: 8. The CDR3 is 14 residues long. CDR1 and CDR2 (germline): SGHVS, FNYEAQ. CDR3 bases: TGTGCCAGCAGCCGGTGGACAGGTTCCAACACCATATATTTT. This sequence encodes CASSRWTGSNTIYF.

This chain connects TRBV15 to TRBJ1-2, with D perhaps matching TRBD1 (6 bases). The CDR3 loop spans 15 amino acids. Germline V CDR1 and CDR2: LNHNV, YYDKDF (reference sequence). V dropped 8 bases and J dropped 2 bases, with 18 bases sitting between them. The CDR3 region is CATAGELIANYGYTF. The CDR3 DNA is TGTGCCACCGCAGGGGAATTGATTGCGAACTATGGCTACACCTTC.

The table lists this clone with a few counts. The gene calls are TRBV5-1 and TRBJ2-5, with D possibly matching TRBD2 (6 bases). Deletions cut 2 bases from V and 1 base from J, with 12 bases between. CDR1 is SGHRS and CDR2 is YFSETQ in the germline V gene. The CDR3 contains 15 residues. CDR3 nucleotide sequence: TGCGCCAGCAGCTTTGGAGGGAGTATCCAAGAGACCCAGTACTTC. Encoded protein: CASSFGGSIQETQYF.

This chain joins TRBV6-6 and TRBJ1-1, with 7 bases matching TRBD1. The CDR3 length is 14 residues. V trimming: 6 bases; J trimming: 7 bases; junction bases outside the gene matches: 11. The germline CDR1 and CDR2 sequences are MNHNY and SVGAGI (reference sequence). The CDR3 loop reads CASSVGSHRGEAFF. The CDR3 nucleotides read TGTGCCAGCAGCGTGGGTTCTCACAGGGGTGAAGCTTTCTTT.

The chain employs TRBV6-5 and TRBJ1-5; a possible D gene is TRBD1 (6 bases). V was pared by 0 bases and J by 7 bases, with 13 bases between. This CDR3 contains 15 residues. CDR1 is MNHEY and CDR2 is SVGAGI in the germline V gene. The CDR3 bases are TGTGCCAGCAGTTACTCGTCAACAGGGTCGCAGCCCCAGCATTTT. This translates into CASSYSSTGSQPQHF.

The rearrangement links TRBV28 to TRBJ2-3; 8 bases align to TRBD1. The V gene end was trimmed by 4 bases and the J gene end by 1 base; junction bases not matched to a gene: 13. Germline loops: CDR1 MDHEN, CDR2 SYDVKM. The CDR3 spans 18 residues. The CDR3 spells CASSSSYGQGGGTDTQYF. In nucleotides, the CDR3 is TGTGCCAGCAGTTCAAGTTATGGACAGGGCGGAGGCACAGATACGCAGTATTTT.

The V and J genes are TRBV4-1 and TRBJ1-1; D uncertain. Germline loops: CDR1 MGHRA, CDR2 YSYEKL. The length of the CDR3 is 15 residues. Between the trimmed V and J ends, which lost 1 base and 1 base, there was a span of 10 bases. The CDR3 spells CASSQGPAANTEAFF. In DNA, the CDR3 is TGCGCCAGCAGCCAAGGCCCGGCGGCGAACACTGAAGCTTTCTTT.

The rearrangement uses TRBV6-5 and TRBJ2-5, with TRBD1 matching over 8 bases. The CDR3 consists of 15 residues. Germline CDR1 reads MNHEY; CDR2 reads SVGAGI. Germline trimming cut 0 bases from V and 3 bases from J; bases unmatched to any gene: 3. CDR3 in amino acids: CASSYSGQGEETQYF. In nucleotides, the CDR3 is TGTGCCAGCAGTTACTCTGGACAGGGAGAAGAGACCCAGTACTTC.

This chain uses TRBV5-6 with TRBJ2-7; D remains ambiguous. CDR3 length equals 14 residues. Per the germline V gene, CDR1 is SGHDT and CDR2 is YYEEEE. V lost 0 bases and J 2 bases, leaving 9 bases between the germline ends. The CDR3 DNA is TGTGCCAGCAGCTTGGGAGCTAGAACCTACGAGCAGTACTTC. Translated, it gives CASSLGARTYEQYF.

The DNA for the CDR3 is TGTGCCACAAATCTGGGACAGACATCTCATAATTCACCCCTCCACTTT. This gives the protein CATNLGQTSHNSPLHF. The chain recombines TRBV19 with TRBJ1-6, with 7 bases identical to TRBD1. CDR1 is LNHDA and CDR2 is SQIVND in the germline V gene (reference sequence). Trimming at V came to 10 bases and at J to 5 bases, leaving 14 bases not matched to a gene. This CDR3 is built from 16 residues.

The chain couples TRBV5-4 to TRBJ2-1; D is undetermined. Germline-derived CDR1 and CDR2 are SGHNT and YYREEE (reference sequence). This CDR3 is built from 15 residues. The V and J ends lost 5 bases and 4 bases respectively, with 16 bases between them. CDR3 in amino acids: CASSAPGEPYNEQFF. The CDR3 DNA is TGTGCCAGCAGTGCCCCCGGAGAGCCTTACAATGAGCAGTTCTTC.

This chain uses TRBV6-5 with TRBJ2-7; 7 nucleotides align to TRBD1. The CDR3 loop spans 13 amino acids. V gave up 1 base and J gave up 6 bases; unmatched junction bases: 3. The germline V gene has CDR1 MNHEY and CDR2 SVGAGI. Here the CDR3 DNA reads TGTGCCAGCAGTTACTTAGACAGGGCCGAGCAGTACTTC. It yields the protein CASSYLDRAEQYF.

The chain carries TRBV7-2 and TRBJ2-5, with D possibly matching TRBD2 (6 bases). V was trimmed by 4 bases and J by 5 bases, leaving 14 bases between them. CDR3 length: 14 residues. CDR1 and CDR2 (germline): SGHTA, FQGNSA. The CDR3 region is CASSSTSVWETQYF. For the CDR3, the DNA is TGTGCCAGCAGCTCGACTAGTGTGTGGGAGACCCAGTACTTC.

The rearrangement links TRBV5-1 to TRBJ1-6, with 8 positions matching TRBD1. The length of the CDR3 is 15 residues. Germline V gene lookup returns CDR1 SGHRS and CDR2 YFSETQ. Germline trimming cut 3 bases from V and 10 bases from J; bases unmatched to any gene: 9. The CDR3 spells CASSSTGTGSSPLHF. The CDR3 bases are TGCGCCAGCAGCTCCACCGGGACAGGAAGCTCACCCCTCCACTTT. The full variable domain, in which reference TRBV5-1 and TRBJ1-6 provide the parts outside the CDR3, is KAGVTQTPRYLIKTRGQQVTLSCSPISGHRSVSWYQQTPGQGLQFLFEYFSETQRNKGNFPGRFSGRQFSNSRSEMNVSTLELGDSALYLCASSSTGTGSSPLHFGNGTRLTVT.

The V and J genes are TRBV5-4 and TRBJ1-4; perhaps TRBD1 as D (6 bases). The germline V and J ends were trimmed by 2 bases and 5 bases, with 7 bases remaining between them. The germline CDR1 and CDR2 sequences are SGHNT and YYREEE (reference sequence). The CDR3 runs 13 residues. CDR3 region: CASSLRGNEKLFF. The CDR3 coding sequence is TGTGCCAGCAGCTTAAGGGGGAATGAAAAACTGTTTTTT. Variable domain in full (rest from reference TRBV5-4 and TRBJ1-4): ETGVTQSPTHLIKTRGQQVTLRCSSQSGHNTVSWYQQALGQGPQFIFQYYREEENGRGNFPPRFSGLQFPNYSSELNVNALELDDSALYLCASSLRGNEKLFFGSGTQLSVL.